This is a list of T cell receptor beta chains from one sample in a study of CD8 T cell repertoires and HIV-1 epitope variants. Only in-frame clones appear in the TCRdb table, and some are missing; sequencing was by immunoSEQ multiplex PCR. The sample consists of about 95,000 clones, roughly four fifths of them appearing once. Sequenced sample: uncultured baseline CD8+ T cells from peripheral blood mononuclear cells (PBMCs). The source is a male donor with HIV. The CDR3 runs from the conserved cysteine through the conserved F or W. The D gene is left open where the match is weak. Clone size is not always given. Where it is, it says once, few, many or a class for expanded clones.

DNA	CDR3	size	D	V	J
TGTGCCAGCAGCTCGCCAATAGCGGGGGGGAACACAGATACGCAGTATTTT	CASSSPIAGGNTDTQYF	NA	TRBD2	TRBV7-3	TRBJ2-3
TGTGCCAGCAGCTCTGGGACGACGGAGACCCAGTACTTC	CASSSGTTETQYF	NA	NA	TRBV9	TRBJ2-5
TGTGCCAGCAGCGCGGGACCGCCGAACACTGAAGCTTTCTTT	CASSAGPPNTEAFF	NA	NA	TRBV9	TRBJ1-1
TGTGCCAGCAGTTCCCCCGATAGGGCCAAAAACATTCAGTACTTC	CASSSPDRAKNIQYF	many	NA	TRBV6-6	TRBJ2-4
TGTGCCAGCAGTTCCTTCGGACAGGGGGCTCGGACTGAAGCTTTCTTT	CASSSFGQGARTEAFF	NA	TRBD1	TRBV28	TRBJ1-1
TGTGCCAGCAGCTTAGATCGCTGGAATAGCCTAAATTACAATGAGCAGTTCTTC	CASSLDRWNSLNYNEQFF	NA	NA	TRBV7-9	TRBJ2-1
TGTGCCAGCAGCTTAGGGGGTGGGAGGGAAGAGACCCAGTACTTC	CASSLGGGREETQYF	once	TRBD2	TRBV7-2	TRBJ2-5
TGTGCCAGTAGTATAGTTGGGTCAGATACGCAGTATTTT	CASSIVGSDTQYF	NA	NA	TRBV19	TRBJ2-3
TGTGCCAGCAGCTCGCCCCCGCGGGACACCATATATTTT	CASSSPPRDTIYF	NA	NA	TRBV7-6	TRBJ1-3
TGTGCCAGCAGTCCGACAGGGGGCAGTTCACCCCTCCACTTT	CASSPTGGSSPLHF	NA	TRBD1	TRBV7-3	TRBJ1-6
TGCAGCGTTCGTCGGGGGGCATTTGGAAACACCATATATTTT	CSVRRGAFGNTIYF	NA	NA	TRBV29-1	TRBJ1-3
TGTGCCAGCACTAGCGGGAGTGTAGATACGCAGTATTTT	CASTSGSVDTQYF	NA	TRBD2	TRBV6-5	TRBJ2-3
TGTGCCAGCAGCTTATTGGACGGGGACTCCTTTGAGCAGTACTTC	CASSLLDGDSFEQYF	NA	NA	TRBV7-3	TRBJ2-7
TGCGCCAGCAGCTATAGGGAGCATCCAGATACGCAGTATTTT	CASSYREHPDTQYF	NA	NA	TRBV5-1	TRBJ2-3
TGTGCCAGCAGCCAAGGACTAGCTGGGGGCACAGATACGCAGTATTTT	CASSQGLAGGTDTQYF	NA	TRBD2	TRBV14	TRBJ2-3
TGTGCCAGTAGTATCACGGGTATGACAGGAGAAGCTTTCTTT	CASSITGMTGEAFF	many	NA	TRBV19	TRBJ1-1
TGTGCCAGCAGCCCCCCCGGTGGGGGCACTGAAGCTTTCTTT	CASSPPGGGTEAFF	NA	NA	TRBV7-9	TRBJ1-1
TGTGCCAGCAGCTTAGGCCTAGCGGGGACCGGGGAGCTGTTTTTT	CASSLGLAGTGELFF	NA	TRBD2	TRBV7-8	TRBJ2-2
TGTGCCAGTAGTATTCCGGGGAGCCATGGCTACACCTTC	CASSIPGSHGYTF	NA	NA	TRBV19	TRBJ1-2
TGCAGCGTTGAAGGGGGGGACAGGGACACTAATGAAAAACTGTTTTTT	CSVEGGDRDTNEKLFF	NA	TRBD1	TRBV29-1	TRBJ1-4
TGTGCCAGCAGTTTATCGGGCGGGATCTACGAGCAGTACTTC	CASSLSGGIYEQYF	few	NA	TRBV28	TRBJ2-7
TGCGCCAGCAGCTTCGGAAGGGTCACCGGGGAGCTGTTTTTT	CASSFGRVTGELFF	NA	NA	TRBV5-1	TRBJ2-2
TGTGCCAGCAGCTCGGGGGAGGGGCCCAACACCGGGGAGCTGTTTTTT	CASSSGEGPNTGELFF	NA	TRBD2	TRBV28	TRBJ2-2
TGTGCCAGCAGCCGGACAGTAGGAGGTTCACCCCTCCACTTT	CASSRTVGGSPLHF	NA	NA	TRBV14	TRBJ1-6
TGTGCCAGCATGAGCACCTGGGGTAACAATGAGCAGTTCTTC	CASMSTWGNNEQFF	few	NA	TRBV27	TRBJ2-1
TGTGCCAGCAGCATCAGGGGCGGTAGCAATGAGCAGTTCTTC	CASSIRGGSNEQFF	NA	NA	TRBV7-2	TRBJ2-1
TGTGCCAGCAGTGAACCCAAGGACAGGGTGGTTGGGAATGAGCAGTTCTTC	CASSEPKDRVVGNEQFF	few	TRBD1	TRBV2	TRBJ2-1
TGTGCCAGCAGCAACGAGAGGGGGGGAGGAAACACCATATATTTT	CASSNERGGGNTIYF	NA	NA	TRBV9	TRBJ1-3
TGTGCCTGGACACAGGGGCCTTCCTACGAGCAGTACTTC	CAWTQGPSYEQYF	NA	TRBD1	TRBV30	TRBJ2-7
TGTGCCAGCAGTTACGCGGATGGAGAAAAACTGTTTTTT	CASSYADGEKLFF	NA	NA	TRBV6-5	TRBJ1-4
TGTGCCAGCAGTTCCGGACAGGGGCAAGATACGCAGTATTTT	CASSSGQGQDTQYF	NA	TRBD1	TRBV6-5	TRBJ2-3
TGCGCCAGCAGTGAGTCGGCGGCTACGAGAGGCTACACCTTC	CASSESAATRGYTF	NA	NA	TRBV10-2	TRBJ1-2
TGTGCCAGCAGTTTTACGGACAGATTGAACACTGAAGCTTTCTTT	CASSFTDRLNTEAFF	NA	NA	TRBV28	TRBJ1-1
TGTGCCAGCAGCCCTAGGGGGCGAGCGGAGCCCAATGAGCAGTTCTTC	CASSPRGRAEPNEQFF	NA	TRBD1	TRBV7-2	TRBJ2-1
TGTGCCAGCAGTTACTCTTTGCCGGGACAGACTGAAAAACTGTTTTTT	CASSYSLPGQTEKLFF	NA	TRBD1	TRBV6-5	TRBJ1-4
TGTGCCAGCAGGGACAATGAGCAGTTCTTC	CASRDNEQFF	NA	NA	TRBV2	TRBJ2-1
TGTGCCAGCTCACCACAGAAGGCGGGGGGCGCTAACGGGGAGCTGTTTTTT	CASSPQKAGGANGELFF	NA	TRBD2	TRBV18	TRBJ2-2
TGTGCCAGCAGACCGGATTTCAGCGGGGGGGCAGAGACCCAGTACTTC	CASRPDFSGGAETQYF	NA	TRBD2	TRBV5-4	TRBJ2-5
TGTGCCAGCAGTGATCGACAGGGGCGCCCAAAACTGTTTTTT	CASSDRQGRPKLFF	NA	TRBD1	TRBV28	TRBJ1-4
TGTGCCAGCAGCCTGGGACAGGGAACTGAAGCTTTCTTT	CASSLGQGTEAFF	NA	TRBD1	TRBV11-1	TRBJ1-1
TGTGCCACCAGCCGAGTTTTGGGGGACGCCTACGAGCAGTACTTC	CATSRVLGDAYEQYF	NA	NA	TRBV15	TRBJ2-7
TGTGCCAGCAGTGATTGGGCTAGTAGGTCACGGGAGACCCAGTACTTC	CASSDWASRSRETQYF	NA	NA	TRBV6-1	TRBJ2-5
TGCGCCAGCAGCCAAGGTCGGACAGGGGGAAATGAAAAACTGTTTTTT	CASSQGRTGGNEKLFF	NA	TRBD1	TRBV4-1	TRBJ1-4
TGTGCCAGCAGTGACACGCTCTCCTACGAGCAGTACTTC	CASSDTLSYEQYF	NA	NA	TRBV27	TRBJ2-7
TGTGCCAGCAGTTTACCTCCCGGCGGGGGCACAGATACGCAGTATTTT	CASSLPPGGGTDTQYF	NA	NA	TRBV27	TRBJ2-3
TGTGCCAGCAGCTTTCGGGCAGAGATTAGCTCCTATAATTCACCCCTCCACTTT	CASSFRAEISSYNSPLHF	NA	NA	TRBV5-6	TRBJ1-6
TGTGCCAGCAGCGTAGGACAGGTCGACCGGATATCTTTCTTT	CASSVGQVDRISFF	NA	NA	TRBV9	TRBJ1-1
TGTGCCAGCAGTGAAGCGACAGGGGGTCACGGGGAGCTGTTTTTT	CASSEATGGHGELFF	NA	TRBD1	TRBV2	TRBJ2-2
TGTGCCAGCAGCTTTAACGGGCAGGGTGGCTACACCTTC	CASSFNGQGGYTF	NA	NA	TRBV11-2	TRBJ1-2